This T cell receptor beta chain comes out of a study of T-cell reconstitution after alpha-beta-depleted transplantation in children. V shed 2 bases and J shed 9 bases, with 14 bases lying between them. CDR3 size: 14 residues. Germline V gene data show CDR1 as LNHDA and CDR2 as SQIVND (reference sequence). Using unique molecular identifiers, the investigators prepared the TCRbeta library. MiXCR, applied by TCRdb to the PCR reads, yields one record per CDR3 protein. The table includes roughly 670,000 distinct CDR3 sequences, around 13% detected once. Sequencing used PBMCs, obtained before TCRalphabeta/CD19-depleted stem cell transplant. This receptor was obtained from a girl aged 2 to 9 with congenital amegakaryocytic thrombocytopenia, due to receive a stem cell transplant. The chain couples TRBV19 to TRBJ2-1, with TRBD1 as a possible D gene (5 bases). The CDR3 sequence is CASSITGRDGEQFF. The DNA of the CDR3 is TGTGCCAGTAGTATAACTGGCAGGGATGGTGAGCAGTTCTTC.